This T cell receptor (beta chain) originates from a study of CD8 T cells in ankylosing spondylitis. Broader study findings: Within ankylosing spondylitis blood, a TCR beta motif made up of eight highly homologous variants appeared to be characteristic. Clones that were linked to disease were CD8+ and were relatively rare in peripheral blood. In ankylosing spondylitis patients, matched synovial fluid reportedly showed significant enrichment of disease-linked clones.

TCR beta libraries were made by quantitative 5'-RACE with molecular barcodes. Each CDR3 protein is one row after TCRdb ran MiXCR on the 5' RACE reads. The table has under 120,000 distinct CDR3 sequences, approximately 25% seen once; the top ten hold more than 9%. This CDR3 has 14 residues. With 7 bases removed from V and 4 bases from J, the gap between germline ends came to 14 bases. Per germline, CDR1 SQVTM and CDR2 ANQGSEA. In this sample, this clonotype turned up many times. Its antigen is not known. The receptor was isolated from a male donor with ankylosing spondylitis. This rearrangement joins TRBV29-1 to TRBJ1-6; possible D gene TRBD1, 6 bases. The sequenced material came from synovial fluid, either unsorted or a sorted T cell fraction (not recorded which). In nucleotides, the CDR3 is TGCAGCGCTGGTAGTGGACAGTATAATTCACCCCTCCACTTT. This encodes CSAGSGQYNSPLHF.